The sequence of this TCR beta chain was determined in a study of blood T cell repertoires in COVID-19. Study background: The origin of the acute and convalescent COVID-19 samples was the United States, Italy and Spain. PBMCs, B-cell-depleted T cells, or T cells were the source of the cDNA or gDNA that made up the material.

Under the authors' procedure: It was from reference gene primer amplification that nucleated cell counts were estimated. The assay was immunoSEQ multiplex PCR, and TCRdb's table has in-frame clones only and misses some. V, J and clone size derive from that table, while D and trimming were established from the DNA sequence. Here the sample spans fewer than 350,000 clones, 65% to 90% being singletons. The CDR3 is 17 amino acids. V trimming: 0 bases; J trimming: 5 bases; junction bases outside the gene matches: 7. Germline loops: CDR1 LGHNA, CDR2 YNFKEQ. In this sample, this clone turned up once. J is TRBJ2-1 and V is TRBV4-2; 10 positions match TRBD1. Sample: peripheral blood. The receptor was isolated from a woman aged 55-69 years with active or convalescent COVID-19. The CDR3 DNA follows: TGTGCCAGCAGCCAAGAACGGGCAGGGACAGGGGACAATGAGCAGTTCTTC. This translates into CASSQERAGTGDNEQFF.